These 20 T cell receptor beta chains were all obtained from the same sample, sequenced in a study of T cells after yellow fever vaccination. TCRdb passed the 5' RACE reads through MiXCR, listing each CDR3 protein once. The table records under 550,000 distinct CDR3 sequences, just over 20% of them present only once. The source material was PBMCs, sampled 21 days after the first yellow fever vaccination. Receptors were obtained from a man younger than 30 who received the YFV17D yellow fever vaccine.

This clonotype was counted only a few times. The rearrangement joins TRBV7-8 to TRBJ2-7, with D possibly matching TRBD1 (6 bases). CDR1 is SGHVS, CDR2 FQNEAQ, per germline. The germline V and J ends were trimmed by 5 bases and 2 bases, with 16 bases remaining between them. The CDR3 spans 15 residues. In nucleotides, the CDR3 is TGTGCCAGCAGCCGAGACGGGCAGGGGCCCTACGAGCAGTACGTC. It encodes CASSRDGQGPYEQYV.

This clonotype was counted a few times. The chain recombines TRBV20-1 with TRBJ1-1; 9 nucleotides agree with TRBD1. The CDR3 has 14 residues. Germline lookup yields CDR1 DFQATT and CDR2 SNEGSKA (reference sequence). The CDR3 loop is CSLPRGQGHTEAFF. DNA of the CDR3: TGCAGCCTCCCCCGGGGACAGGGTCACACTGAAGCTTTCTTT.

The J gene is TRBJ2-7, the V gene TRBV12-3 or TRBV12-4; D may match TRBD1 or TRBD2 (5 bases each). Trimming took off 5 bases at V and 6 bases at J, with 11 bases between the two ends. This CDR3 spans 12 amino acids. CDR3 DNA: TGTGCCAGCAGTCTAGGGACCACCGAGCAGTACTTC. Translation gives CASSLGTTEQYF.

This chain joins TRBV29-1 and TRBJ2-3, with 11 bases lining up with TRBD2. The CDR3 spans 16 residues. The junction had 9 bases not matched to a gene; V was cut back by 4 bases and J by 3 bases. Germline-derived CDR1 and CDR2 are SQVTM and ANQGSEA. CDR3 amino acids: CSVARSPSGGTDTQYF. CDR3 in DNA: TGCAGCGTTGCCAGATCCCCTAGCGGGGGGACAGATACGCAGTATTTT.

CDR3 residues: CASSLGPGQVNTGELFF. The CDR3 bases are TGCGCCAGCAGCTTGGGGCCGGGACAGGTGAACACCGGGGAGCTGTTTTTT. The V call is TRBV5-1, the J call TRBJ2-2, with TRBD1 identical over 8 bases. V was pared by 0 bases and J by 1 base, with 5 bases of the junction left unmatched. CDR3 length: 17 amino acids. The germline gives CDR1 SGHRS, CDR2 YFSETQ. Full variable domain (missing parts from reference TRBV5-1 and TRBJ2-2): KAGVTQTPRYLIKTRGQQVTLSCSPISGHRSVSWYQQTPGQGLQFLFEYFSETQRNKGNFPGRFSGRQFSNSRSEMNVSTLELGDSALYLCASSLGPGQVNTGELFFGEGSRLTVL.

The V and J genes are TRBV12-5 and TRBJ1-5, with D perhaps matching TRBD1 (5 bases). The V end lost 0 bases, the J end lost 6 bases, and 12 bases lay between the germline ends. Germline assignment: CDR1 LGHNT and CDR2 FRNRAP. The length of the CDR3 is 15 residues. The CDR3 DNA sequence: TGTGCTAGTGGTTTGGTCCAGGGTAGCGGTCAGCCCCAGCATTTT. As protein: CASGLVQGSGQPQHF.

This sequence joins TRBV12-3 or TRBV12-4 and TRBJ1-2; D is undetermined. V lost 2 bases, J lost 1 base, and 8 bases lay in between. The CDR3 totals 14 residues. CDR3 sequence reads: CASSLSESNYGYTF. In DNA form, the CDR3 reads TGTGCCAGCAGTTTAAGTGAGAGTAACTATGGCTACACCTTC.

The gene calls are TRBV20-1 and TRBJ2-2; a possible D gene is TRBD1 (5 bases). V was cut by 1 base and J by 5 bases, with 17 bases left in between. Germline V gene data show CDR1 as DFQATT and CDR2 as SNEGSKA (reference sequence). CDR3 size: 16 residues. CDR3 nucleotide sequence: TGCAGTGCTAGAGCCCGACAGTCCTTGTTTACCGGGGAGCTGTTTTTT. It is translated as CSARARQSLFTGELFF.

Ten or more counts support this clonotype. The chain employs TRBV4-2 and TRBJ2-1; 9 nucleotides agree with TRBD2. The CDR3 is made up of 17 amino acids. The V gene end was trimmed by 3 bases and the J gene end by 9 bases; junction bases not matched to a gene: 15. Germline CDR1 LGHNA, CDR2 YNFKEQ. CDR3 coding DNA: TGTGCCAGCAGCCAGAGCGAAGGCGGGGGGGCCAGTGGTGAGCAGTTCTTC. Its protein is CASSQSEGGGASGEQFF.

The chain uses TRBV27 and TRBJ2-1, with 8 nucleotides matching TRBD2. Per the germline V gene, CDR1 is MNHEY and CDR2 is SMNVEV (reference sequence). The V and J ends lost 0 bases and 7 bases, in that order; junction bases with no gene match: 11. This CDR3 is built from 17 residues. In DNA form, the CDR3 reads TGTGCCAGCAGTTTATCGATAACGGGCGGGGGGTCAAATGAGCAGTTCTTC. The encoded protein is CASSLSITGGGSNEQFF.

The chain employs TRBV2 and TRBJ2-3; TRBD2 might be the D (5 bases). V was shortened by 8 bases and J by 1 base, with 10 bases between the two germline ends. CDR1 is SNHLY and CDR2 is FYNNEI in the germline V gene. The CDR3 has 13 amino acids. The CDR3 sequence: CASASRRTDTQYF. The CDR3 DNA follows: TGTGCCAGCGCTAGCAGACGCACAGATACGCAGTATTTT.

This clonotype was observed many times. The chain is built from TRBV7-3 and TRBJ1-5; D unclear. Germline-derived CDR1 and CDR2 are SGHTA and FQGTGA. The CDR3 covers 15 residues. V was shortened by 5 bases and J by 7 bases, with 18 bases between the two germline ends. The chain's CDR3 is CASSPGRGVGQPQHF. The CDR3 DNA follows: TGTGCCAGCAGCCCCGGACGCGGAGTAGGGCAGCCCCAGCATTTT.

This clonotype was counted ten times or more. The chain couples TRBV6-2 or TRBV6-3 to TRBJ1-5; D gene ambiguous. V lost 4 bases, J lost 0 bases, and 4 bases lay in between. CDR3 length: 13 amino acids. From germline, CDR1 is MNHEY and CDR2 SVGEGT. CDR3 sequence (DNA): TGTGCCAGCAGTTTCCATAGCAATCAGCCCCAGCATTTT. This sequence encodes CASSFHSNQPQHF.

In this sample, this clonotype turned up a few times. The rearrangement links TRBV11-3 to TRBJ2-5; D is uncertain. This CDR3 contains 16 residues. CDR1 and CDR2 (germline): SGHNT, YENEEA. V was pared by 6 bases and J by 4 bases, with 21 bases between. CDR3 amino acids: CASRPPRTKKGETQYF. CDR3 coding DNA: TGTGCCAGCAGACCCCCGCGAACTAAGAAAGGAGAGACCCAGTACTTC.

This clonotype was detected only a few times. The rearrangement links TRBV29-1 to TRBJ1-1; D gene unclear. CDR3 size: 12 residues. V was cut by 3 bases and J by 1 base, with 6 bases left in between. Germline-derived CDR1 and CDR2 are SQVTM and ANQGSEA. CDR3 in DNA: TGCAGCGTTGACCCCAGGAACACTGAAGCTTTCTTT. This sequence encodes CSVDPRNTEAFF.

The chain links TRBV21-1 to TRBJ2-7; the D call in the table, TRBD2, was not verified against the DNA. TRBV21-1 is a pseudogene segment. This CDR3 has 12 amino acids. The CDR3 reads CACRTSSYEQYV. The CDR3 coding sequence is TGTGCCTGCCGGACTAGCTCCTACGAGCAGTACGTC.

This clonotype has a handful of counts. V is TRBV7-2 and J is TRBJ2-5; 9 bases map to TRBD2. J lost 3 bases, V lost 3 bases, and 2 bases had no gene match. Germline-derived CDR1 and CDR2 are SGHTA and FQGNSA. The CDR3 is made up of 14 amino acids. The CDR3 reads CASSLLAGKETQYF. In DNA, the CDR3 is TGTGCCAGCAGCTTGCTAGCGGGGAAAGAGACCCAGTACTTC. The complete variable domain, with remaining parts taken from reference TRBV7-2 and TRBJ2-5, reads GAGVSQSPSNKVTEKGKDVELRCDPISGHTALYWYRQSLGQGLEFLIYFQGNSAPDKSGLPSDRFSAERTGGSVSTLTIQRTQQEDSAVYLCASSLLAGKETQYFGPGTRLLVL.

The rearrangement links TRBV5-8 to TRBJ1-5; weak D call: TRBD1 (5 bases). The germline V gene has CDR1 SGHTS and CDR2 YDEGEE. The CDR3 has 15 residues. V lost 4 bases to trimming and J lost 7 bases, with 18 bases between them. The CDR3 DNA sequence: TGTGCCAGCAGCCTGGGGACGGTTAAGAACCAGCCCCAGCATTTT. This sequence encodes CASSLGTVKNQPQHF.

This sequence joins TRBV9 and TRBJ2-1; D perhaps matches TRBD2 (6 bases). V was clipped by 0 bases and J by 0 bases, with 10 bases between them. This CDR3 is 16 amino acids long. The germline CDR1 and CDR2 sequences are SGDLS and YYNGEE. CDR3 sequence: CASSVGVGSSYNEQFF. Here the CDR3 DNA reads TGTGCCAGCAGCGTAGGGGTCGGGAGCTCCTACAATGAGCAGTTCTTC.

This clonotype was counted at least ten times. This chain joins TRBV7-2 and TRBJ2-3, with TRBD2 matching 12 bases. Losses at the gene ends were 3 bases for V and 4 bases for J; bases not matched to a gene: 5. This CDR3 is 16 amino acids long. The germline V gene encodes CDR1 SGHTA and CDR2 FQGNSA. The CDR3 is CASSLYLAGGPDTQYF. DNA of the CDR3: TGTGCCAGCAGCTTGTATCTAGCGGGGGGGCCAGATACGCAGTATTTT.